This T cell receptor (delta chain) was retrieved from a study of gamma delta lymphoproliferative disorders and STAT genes. There are 15 residues in the CDR3. Germline V lookup: CDR1 GEAIGNYY, CDR2 EKD. TCRdb re-analyzed the multiplex PCR reads via CATT. The sample consists of fewer than 3,500 delta-chain clones, 1% to 1.5% of them appearing once. This clone was counted a few times. Only one base separates this from a far larger clonotype, so it likely reflects a read error. The receptor sequences were amplified from genomic DNA of peripheral blood mononuclear cells. The TCR sequence derives from a human donor in good health. Input material: blood. This chain joins TRDV2 and TRDJ1; D is possibly TRDD3 (5 bases). CDR3 sequence: CACDTIGRYTGKLIF. CDR3 coding DNA: TGTGCCTGTGACACCATTGGGAGATACACCGGTAAACTCATCTTT.